This T cell receptor (beta chain) was captured in a study of T cell repertoires in cytomegalovirus infection. Germline CDR1 and CDR2: DFQATT and SNEGSKA (reference sequence). This CDR3 is built from 15 residues. Trimming took off 3 bases at V and 3 bases at J, with 15 bases between the two ends. TCRdb re-analysed the reads in MiXCR, keeping a single row per CDR3 protein. Of approximately 490,000 distinct CDR3 sequences listed, approximately 10% were seen once; the top ten hold 9.5% to 13%. This clonotype was detected ten times or more. Material for sequencing was PBMCs. This chain connects TRBV20-1 to TRBJ2-1, with D maybe TRBD2 (7 bases). This sequence originates from a human donor in good health (CMV status not recorded). Some clones in this sample may be carry-over from other donors' samples. CDR3 nucleotides: TGCAGTGCTAGTGGGGGGGCTTCGATCTACAATGAGCAGTTCTTC. Translated: CSASGGASIYNEQFF.